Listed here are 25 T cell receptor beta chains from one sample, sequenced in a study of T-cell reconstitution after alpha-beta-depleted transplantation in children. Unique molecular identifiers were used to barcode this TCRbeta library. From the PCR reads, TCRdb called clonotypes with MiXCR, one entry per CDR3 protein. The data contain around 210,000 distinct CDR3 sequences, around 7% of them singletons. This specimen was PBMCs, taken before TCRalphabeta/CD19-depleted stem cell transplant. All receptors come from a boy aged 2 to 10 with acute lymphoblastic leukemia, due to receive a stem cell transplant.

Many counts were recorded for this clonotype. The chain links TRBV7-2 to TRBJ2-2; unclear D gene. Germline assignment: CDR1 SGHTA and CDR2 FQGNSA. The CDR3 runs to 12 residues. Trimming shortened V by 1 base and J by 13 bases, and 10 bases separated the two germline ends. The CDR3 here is CASSLVSRRLFF. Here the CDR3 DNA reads TGTGCCAGCAGCTTAGTGTCTAGAAGGCTGTTTTTT.

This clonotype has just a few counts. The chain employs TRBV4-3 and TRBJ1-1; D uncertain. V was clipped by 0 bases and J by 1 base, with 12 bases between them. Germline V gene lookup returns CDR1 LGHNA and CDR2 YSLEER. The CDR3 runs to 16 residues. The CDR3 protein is CASSQDRYRANTEAFF. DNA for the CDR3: TGCGCCAGCAGCCAAGATAGGTATAGGGCGAACACTGAAGCTTTCTTT.

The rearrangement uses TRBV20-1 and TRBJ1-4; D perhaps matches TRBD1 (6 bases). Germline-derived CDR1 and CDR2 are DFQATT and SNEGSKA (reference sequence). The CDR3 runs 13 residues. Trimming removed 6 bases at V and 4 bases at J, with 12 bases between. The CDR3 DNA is TGCAGTGCCCGGACAGTTAATAATGAAAAACTGTTTTTT. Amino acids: CSARTVNNEKLFF.

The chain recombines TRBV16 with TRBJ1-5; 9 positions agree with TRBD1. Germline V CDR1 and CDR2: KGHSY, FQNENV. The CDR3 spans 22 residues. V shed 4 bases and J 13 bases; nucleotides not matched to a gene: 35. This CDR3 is CASSPSTTMEDRGIATHRRQHF. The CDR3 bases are TGTGCCAGCAGCCCATCGACCACCATGGAGGACAGGGGCATAGCAACTCACAGGAGGCAGCATTTT.

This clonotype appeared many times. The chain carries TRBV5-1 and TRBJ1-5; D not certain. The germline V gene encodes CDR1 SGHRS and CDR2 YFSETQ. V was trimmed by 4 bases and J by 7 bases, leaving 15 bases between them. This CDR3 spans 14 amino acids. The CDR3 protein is CASSPEGVAQPQHF. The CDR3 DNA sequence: TGCGCCAGCAGCCCCGAGGGCGTAGCCCAGCCCCAGCATTTT.

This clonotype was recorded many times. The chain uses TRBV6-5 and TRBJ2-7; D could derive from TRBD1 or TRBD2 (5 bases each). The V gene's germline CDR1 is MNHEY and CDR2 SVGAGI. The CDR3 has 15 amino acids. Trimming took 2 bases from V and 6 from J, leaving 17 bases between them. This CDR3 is CASSYGRGRRPEQYF. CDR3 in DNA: TGTGCCAGCAGTTACGGTCGGGGCAGGAGACCCGAGCAGTACTTC.

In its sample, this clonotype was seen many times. CDR3 loop: CASSLSPYLNEQFF. In DNA, the CDR3 is TGTGCCAGCAGCTTGTCTCCTTATTTAAATGAGCAGTTCTTC. The rearrangement links TRBV7-2 to TRBJ2-1; no firm D call. This CDR3 region has 14 residues. The germline gives CDR1 SGHTA, CDR2 FQGNSA. V was clipped by 3 bases and J by 7 bases, with 13 bases between them.

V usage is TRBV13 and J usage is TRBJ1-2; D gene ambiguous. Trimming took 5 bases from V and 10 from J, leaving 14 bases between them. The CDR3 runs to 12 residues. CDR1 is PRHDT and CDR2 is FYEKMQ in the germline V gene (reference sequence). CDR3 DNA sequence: TGTGCCAGCAGCCCAACCTTCACCCTCTACACCTTC. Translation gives CASSPTFTLYTF.

The CDR3 is CARTGGAGANVLTF. The CDR3, as DNA: TGTGCCAGAACAGGGGGTGCTGGGGCCAACGTCCTGACTTTC. The rearrangement uses TRBV21-1 and TRBJ2-6; the table calls TRBD1, which could not be checked here. TRBV21-1 is a pseudogene locus. This CDR3 spans 14 amino acids.

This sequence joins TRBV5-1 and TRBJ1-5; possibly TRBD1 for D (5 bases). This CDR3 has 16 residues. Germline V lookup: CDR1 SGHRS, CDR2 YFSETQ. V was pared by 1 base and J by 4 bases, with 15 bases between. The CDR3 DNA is TGCGCCAGCAGCTTGATGGGAATAGGGGAGAATCAGCCCCAGCATTTT. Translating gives CASSLMGIGENQPQHF. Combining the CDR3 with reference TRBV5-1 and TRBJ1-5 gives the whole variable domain KAGVTQTPRYLIKTRGQQVTLSCSPISGHRSVSWYQQTPGQGLQFLFEYFSETQRNKGNFPGRFSGRQFSNSRSEMNVSTLELGDSALYLCASSLMGIGENQPQHFGDGTRLSIL.

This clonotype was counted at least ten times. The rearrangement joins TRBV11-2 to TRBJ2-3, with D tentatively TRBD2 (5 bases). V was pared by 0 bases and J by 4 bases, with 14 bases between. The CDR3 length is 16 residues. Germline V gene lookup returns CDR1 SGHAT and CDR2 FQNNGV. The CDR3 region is CASSLDRAGRADTQYF. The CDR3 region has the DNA TGTGCCAGCAGCTTAGATCGGGCGGGCCGGGCAGATACGCAGTATTTT.

The CDR3 loop is CASSFDRGTEEAQYF. The CDR3 coding sequence is TGTGCCAGCAGCTTCGACAGGGGGACGGAAGAAGCGCAGTATTTT. This chain uses TRBV7-2 with TRBJ2-3, with 9 bases lining up with TRBD1. Germline loops: CDR1 SGHTA, CDR2 FQGNSA. V was pared by 3 bases and J by 10 bases, with 11 bases of the junction left unmatched. This CDR3 is built from 15 residues.

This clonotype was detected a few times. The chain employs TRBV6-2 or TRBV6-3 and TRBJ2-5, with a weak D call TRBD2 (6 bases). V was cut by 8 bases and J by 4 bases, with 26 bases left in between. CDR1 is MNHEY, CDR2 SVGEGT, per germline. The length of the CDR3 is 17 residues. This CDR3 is CASRGIKREMSRETQYF. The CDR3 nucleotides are TGTGCCAGCCGAGGGATAAAACGGGAGATGTCCCGAGAGACCCAGTACTTC.

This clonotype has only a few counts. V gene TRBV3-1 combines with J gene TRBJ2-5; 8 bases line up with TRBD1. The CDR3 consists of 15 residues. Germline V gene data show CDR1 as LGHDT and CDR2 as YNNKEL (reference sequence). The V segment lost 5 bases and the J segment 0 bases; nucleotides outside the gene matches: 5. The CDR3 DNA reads TGTGCCAGCAGCACCAGGGGGCAGTACCAAGAGACCCAGTACTTC. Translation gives CASSTRGQYQETQYF.

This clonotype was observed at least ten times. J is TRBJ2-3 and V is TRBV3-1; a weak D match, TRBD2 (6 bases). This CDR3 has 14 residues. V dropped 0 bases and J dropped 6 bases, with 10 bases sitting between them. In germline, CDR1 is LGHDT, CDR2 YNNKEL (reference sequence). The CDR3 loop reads CASSQDSGVDTQYF. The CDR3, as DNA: TGTGCCAGCAGCCAAGATTCGGGAGTGGATACGCAGTATTTT.

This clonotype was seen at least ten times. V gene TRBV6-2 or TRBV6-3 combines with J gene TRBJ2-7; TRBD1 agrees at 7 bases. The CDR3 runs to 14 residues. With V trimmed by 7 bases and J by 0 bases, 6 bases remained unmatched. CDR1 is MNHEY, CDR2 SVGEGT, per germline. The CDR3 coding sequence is TGTGCCAGCAAGCCGGGACAGCCCTCCTACGAGCAGTACTTC. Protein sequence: CASKPGQPSYEQYF.

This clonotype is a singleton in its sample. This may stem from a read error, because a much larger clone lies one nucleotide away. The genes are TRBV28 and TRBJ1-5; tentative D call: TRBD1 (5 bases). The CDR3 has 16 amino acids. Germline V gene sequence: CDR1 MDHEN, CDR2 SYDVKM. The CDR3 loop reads CASRISGFGSNQPEHF. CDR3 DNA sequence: TGTGCCAGCAGAATATCAGGGTTCGGGAGCAATCAGCCCGAGCATTTT.

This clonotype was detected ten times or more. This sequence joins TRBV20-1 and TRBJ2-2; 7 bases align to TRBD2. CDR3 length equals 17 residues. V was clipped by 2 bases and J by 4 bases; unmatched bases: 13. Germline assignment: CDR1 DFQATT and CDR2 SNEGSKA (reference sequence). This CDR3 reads CSARSPRLAEITGELFF. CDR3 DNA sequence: TGCAGTGCTAGATCCCCCCGGCTAGCGGAGATCACCGGGGAGCTGTTTTTT.

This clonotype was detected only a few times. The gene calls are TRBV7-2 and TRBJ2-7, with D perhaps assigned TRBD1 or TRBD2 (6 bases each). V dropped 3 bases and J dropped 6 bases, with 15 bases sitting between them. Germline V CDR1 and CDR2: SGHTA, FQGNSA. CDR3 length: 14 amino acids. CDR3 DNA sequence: TGTGCCAGCAGCTTTTTGTACGGGGGCGGCGAGCAGTACTTC. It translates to CASSFLYGGGEQYF.

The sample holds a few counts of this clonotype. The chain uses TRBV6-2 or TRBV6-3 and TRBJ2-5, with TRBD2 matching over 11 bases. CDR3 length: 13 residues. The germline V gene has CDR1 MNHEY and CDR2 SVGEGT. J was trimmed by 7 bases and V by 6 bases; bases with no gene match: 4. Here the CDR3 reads CASSKGTSGTQYF. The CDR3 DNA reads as TGTGCCAGCAGCAAGGGGACTAGCGGGACCCAGTACTTC.

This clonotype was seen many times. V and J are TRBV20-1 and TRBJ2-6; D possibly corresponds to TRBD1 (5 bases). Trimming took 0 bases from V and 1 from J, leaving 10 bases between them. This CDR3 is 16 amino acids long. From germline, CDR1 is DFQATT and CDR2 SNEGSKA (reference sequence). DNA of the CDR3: TGCAGTGCTAGAGATATTCCAGGGTCTGGGGCCAACGTCCTGACTTTC. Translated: CSARDIPGSGANVLTF.

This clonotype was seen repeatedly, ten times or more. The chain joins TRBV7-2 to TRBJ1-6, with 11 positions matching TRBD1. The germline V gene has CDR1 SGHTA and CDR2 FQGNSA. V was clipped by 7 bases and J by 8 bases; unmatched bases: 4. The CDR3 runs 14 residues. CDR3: CASTPGQGDSPLHF. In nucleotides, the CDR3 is TGTGCCAGCACGCCGGGACAGGGGGATTCACCCCTCCACTTT.

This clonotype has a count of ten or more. CDR3 loop: CSEWKGLAGGMGPNNEQFF. CDR3 nucleotides: TGCAGTGAATGGAAGGGACTAGCGGGAGGTATGGGGCCTAACAATGAGCAGTTCTTC. The rearrangement uses TRBV20-1 and TRBJ2-1, with 15 bases lining up with TRBD2. Germline CDR1 and CDR2: DFQATT and SNEGSKA (reference sequence). CDR3 length: 19 amino acids. Trimming took 7 bases from V and 5 from J; bases not matched to a gene: 18.

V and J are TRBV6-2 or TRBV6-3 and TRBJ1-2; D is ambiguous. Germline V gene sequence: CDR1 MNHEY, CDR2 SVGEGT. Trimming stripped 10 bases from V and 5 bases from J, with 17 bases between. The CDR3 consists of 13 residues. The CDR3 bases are TGTGCCACCCTCGACTCCCTAGAATATGGCTACACCTTC. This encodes CATLDSLEYGYTF.

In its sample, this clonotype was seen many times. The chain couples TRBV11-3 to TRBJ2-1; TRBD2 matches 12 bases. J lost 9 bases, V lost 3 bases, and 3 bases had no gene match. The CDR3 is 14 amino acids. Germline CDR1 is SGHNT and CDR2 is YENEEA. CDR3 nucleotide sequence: TGTGCCAGCAGCTTGACTAGCGGGAGACGTGAGCAGTTCTTC. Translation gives CASSLTSGRREQFF.